This is a list of T cell receptor beta chains from one sample in a study of shared clonotypes between healthy human individuals. Assay: immunoSEQ multiplex PCR; the TCRdb copy retains only in-frame clones and omits some. Among 2 million to 2.5 million clones listed, about 95% were seen once. Sample: naive CD8+ T cells sorted from blood. The receptor set was obtained from a man between 18 and 29 years old in good health. Both conserved end residues are part of each CDR3. The D gene is left open where the match is weak.

d_gene	v_gene	j_gene	CDR3aa	CDR3nt
-	TRBV9	TRBJ2-2	CASSHTRGTNTGELFF	TGTGCCAGCAGCCATACAAGGGGAACGAACACCGGGGAGCTGTTTTTT
TRBD1	TRBV7-7	TRBJ1-2	CASSRSGGQGSRSYGYTF	TGTGCTAGCAGCCGATCCGGGGGACAGGGAAGTCGAAGCTATGGCTACACCTTC
-	TRBV7-8	TRBJ2-7	CASSPGQSYEQYF	TGTGCCAGCAGCCCCGGACAGTCCTACGAGCAGTACTTC
-	TRBV6-6	TRBJ2-7	CASSYGGYYEQYF	TGTGCCAGCAGTTATGGAGGGTACTACGAGCAGTACTTC
TRBD2	TRBV9	TRBJ2-2	CASSVDGNGGATGELFF	TGTGCCAGCAGCGTAGACGGTAACGGGGGGGCCACCGGGGAGCTGTTTTTT
TRBD1	TRBV27	TRBJ2-7	CASSDRGYEQYF	TGTGCCAGCAGTGACAGGGGCTACGAGCAGTACTTC
TRBD1	TRBV11-3	TRBJ2-5	CASSLGTAQETQYF	TGTGCCAGCAGCCTCGGGACAGCCCAAGAGACCCAGTACTTC
-	TRBV7-2	TRBJ1-2	CASSPHGGAGYGYTF	TGTGCCAGCAGCCCCCATGGGGGGGCCGGGTATGGCTACACCTTC
-	TRBV6-6	TRBJ2-7	CASSYSAGVYEQYF	TGTGCCAGCAGTTACTCGGCAGGGGTCTACGAGCAGTACTTC
-	TRBV5-1	TRBJ1-1	CASSLQIGNTEAFF	TGCGCCAGCAGCTTACAAATCGGGAACACTGAAGCTTTCTTT
TRBD2	TRBV6-5	TRBJ2-7	CASSYRLAGLGEQYF	TGTGCCAGCAGTTACCGACTAGCCGGGCTAGGGGAGCAGTACTTC
TRBD2	TRBV27	TRBJ2-1	CASSKGTSGYNEQFF	TGTGCCAGCAGTAAGGGGACTAGCGGATACAATGAGCAGTTCTTC
-	TRBV4-3	TRBJ2-3	CASSQAPGQWGTDTQYF	TGCGCCAGCAGCCAGGCCCCCGGACAGTGGGGCACAGATACGCAGTATTTT
TRBD1	TRBV7-9	TRBJ2-7	CASSSTNRGFDEQYF	TGTGCCAGCAGCTCTACAAACAGGGGATTCGACGAGCAGTACTTC
TRBD1	TRBV2	TRBJ2-1	CATSPGQGLHEQFF	TGTGCCACGTCTCCGGGACAGGGTTTGCATGAGCAGTTCTTC